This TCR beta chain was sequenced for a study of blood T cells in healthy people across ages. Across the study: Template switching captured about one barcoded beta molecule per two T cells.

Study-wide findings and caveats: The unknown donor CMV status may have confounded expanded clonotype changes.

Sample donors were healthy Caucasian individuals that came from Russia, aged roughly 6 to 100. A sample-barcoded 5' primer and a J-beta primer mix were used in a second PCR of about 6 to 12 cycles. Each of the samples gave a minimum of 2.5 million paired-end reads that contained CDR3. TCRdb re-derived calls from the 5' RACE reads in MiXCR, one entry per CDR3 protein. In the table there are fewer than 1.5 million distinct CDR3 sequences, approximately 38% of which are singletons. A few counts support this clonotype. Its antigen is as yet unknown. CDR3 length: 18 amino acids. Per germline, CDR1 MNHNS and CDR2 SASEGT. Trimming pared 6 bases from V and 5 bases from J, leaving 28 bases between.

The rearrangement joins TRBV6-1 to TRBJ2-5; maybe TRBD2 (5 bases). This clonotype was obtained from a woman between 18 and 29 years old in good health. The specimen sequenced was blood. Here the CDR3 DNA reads TGTGCCAGCAGCGAGAAGACGGGAACTTACTCTTTAGGGGAGACCCAGTACTTC. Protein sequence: CASSEKTGTYSLGETQYF.